This is a list of T cell receptor beta chains from one sample in a study of blood T cell repertoires in COVID-19. This table comes from immunoSEQ multiplex PCR, and its TCRdb copy is limited to in-frame clones, with some not included. The sample gives more than 25,000 clones, over 70% of which show up once; about 50% is in the top ten. The specimen was peripheral blood. The receptors stem from a man in his fifties or sixties with active or convalescent COVID-19. The conserved cysteine and the conserved F or W are not part of the CDR3 here. D genes are given only for firm matches.

D gene: TRBD1
CDR3 length: 12
V gene: TRBV6-5
CDR3 protein: ASGRDRGSDTQY

D gene: -
CDR3 length: 12
V gene: TRBV2
CDR3 protein: ASIGSFSEETQY

D gene: TRBD2
CDR3 length: 12
V gene: TRBV7-2
CDR3 protein: ASSLAPSGTQQF

D gene: TRBD1
CDR3 length: 14
V gene: TRBV19
CDR3 protein: ASSWRTGGSSYEQY

D gene: -
CDR3 length: 13
V gene: TRBV27
CDR3 protein: ASSPVWAQNQPQH

D gene: -
CDR3 length: 12
V gene: TRBV5-1
CDR3 protein: ASSPTPGDYEQY

D gene: -
CDR3 length: 11
V gene: TRBV7-3
CDR3 protein: ASSGEPSYEQY

D gene: -
CDR3 length: 14
V gene: TRBV9
CDR3 protein: ASSVATGGSSGELF

D gene: TRBD1
CDR3 length: 12
V gene: TRBV4-1
CDR3 protein: ASSSLGQGSGYT

D gene: TRBD1
CDR3 length: 13
V gene: TRBV27
CDR3 protein: ASSFFDRGQAGYT

D gene: TRBD2
CDR3 length: 14
V gene: TRBV18
CDR3 protein: ASSPSTSGSGETQY

D gene: -
CDR3 length: 10
V gene: TRBV2
CDR3 protein: ASSERLAEQY

D gene: -
CDR3 length: 10
V gene: TRBV28
CDR3 protein: ASSTTQEKLF

D gene: -
CDR3 length: 7
V gene: TRBV7-9
CDR3 protein: ASSPTQY

D gene: TRBD1
CDR3 length: 13
V gene: TRBV9
CDR3 protein: ASSLTRDRISEQY

D gene: -
CDR3 length: 11
V gene: TRBV9
CDR3 protein: ASRTTTNYGYT

D gene: TRBD2
CDR3 length: 12
V gene: TRBV3-1/TRBV3-2
CDR3 protein: ASSQAGGLGEQY

D gene: TRBD1
CDR3 length: 13
V gene: TRBV28
CDR3 protein: ASSPKDRGGWEQY

D gene: -
CDR3 length: 10
V gene: TRBV19
CDR3 protein: ASSPQDTEAF

D gene: -
CDR3 length: 14
V gene: TRBV11-2
CDR3 protein: ASSLDLPGSGEKLF

D gene: TRBD1
CDR3 length: 15
V gene: TRBV19
CDR3 protein: ASSYGTKLTRGTEAF

D gene: -
CDR3 length: 11
V gene: TRBV14
CDR3 protein: ASSQDPRGGYT

D gene: -
CDR3 length: 14
V gene: TRBV2
CDR3 protein: ASRRQGSSNTGELF

D gene: TRBD2
CDR3 length: 14
V gene: TRBV11-2
CDR3 protein: ASSPDLAGITGELF

D gene: TRBD2
CDR3 length: 14
V gene: TRBV24-1
CDR3 protein: ATSDPLRLAGGGQF

D gene: TRBD1
CDR3 length: 12
V gene: TRBV3-1/TRBV3-2
CDR3 protein: ASTPGQGDYEQY

D gene: -
CDR3 length: 11
V gene: TRBV6-1
CDR3 protein: ASSELERAEAF

D gene: -
CDR3 length: 9
V gene: TRBV28
CDR3 protein: ASETDPPLH

D gene: TRBD2
CDR3 length: 12
V gene: TRBV4-2
CDR3 protein: ASSHLAGSYEQY

D gene: -
CDR3 length: 13
V gene: TRBV7-9
CDR3 protein: ASSLSGLFSSEQY

D gene: -
CDR3 length: 14
V gene: TRBV18
CDR3 protein: ASSPSTGSNTDTQY

D gene: -
CDR3 length: 12
V gene: TRBV30
CDR3 protein: AWSRGKSNEKLF

D gene: -
CDR3 length: 12
V gene: TRBV25-1
CDR3 protein: ASSQRGGLVEQY

D gene: TRBD2
CDR3 length: 11
V gene: TRBV5-8
CDR3 protein: ASSSGLVDTQY

D gene: -
CDR3 length: 11
V gene: TRBV10-1
CDR3 protein: ASSELSRGELF

D gene: -
CDR3 length: 11
V gene: TRBV28
CDR3 protein: ASSLTQFYGYT

D gene: TRBD1
CDR3 length: 12
V gene: TRBV29-1
CDR3 protein: SVGEQGTGQPQH

D gene: TRBD1
CDR3 length: 11
V gene: TRBV5-6
CDR3 protein: ASSSGQIYGYT

D gene: -
CDR3 length: 12
V gene: TRBV5-1
CDR3 protein: ASSLVSGGSEAF

D gene: TRBD2
CDR3 length: 12
V gene: TRBV27
CDR3 protein: ASTSGSPYNEQF